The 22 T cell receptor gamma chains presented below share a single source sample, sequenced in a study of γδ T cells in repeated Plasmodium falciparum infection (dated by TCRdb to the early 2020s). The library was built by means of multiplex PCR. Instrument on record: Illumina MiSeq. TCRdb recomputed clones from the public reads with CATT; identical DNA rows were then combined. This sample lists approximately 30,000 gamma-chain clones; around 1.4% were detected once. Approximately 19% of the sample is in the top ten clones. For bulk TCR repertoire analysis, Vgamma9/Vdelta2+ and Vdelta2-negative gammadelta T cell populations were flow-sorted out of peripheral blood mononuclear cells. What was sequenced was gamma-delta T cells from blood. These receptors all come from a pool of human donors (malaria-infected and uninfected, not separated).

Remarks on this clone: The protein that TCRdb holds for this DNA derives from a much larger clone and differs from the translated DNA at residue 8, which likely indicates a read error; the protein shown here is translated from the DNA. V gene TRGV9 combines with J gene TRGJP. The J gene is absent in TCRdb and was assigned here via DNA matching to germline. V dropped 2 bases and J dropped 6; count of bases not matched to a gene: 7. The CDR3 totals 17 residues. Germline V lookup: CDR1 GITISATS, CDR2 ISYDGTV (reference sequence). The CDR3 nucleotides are TGTGCCTTGTGGGAGGAGGTGCGAGAGTTGGGCAAAAAAATCAAGGTATTT. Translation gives CALWEEVRELGKKIKVF.

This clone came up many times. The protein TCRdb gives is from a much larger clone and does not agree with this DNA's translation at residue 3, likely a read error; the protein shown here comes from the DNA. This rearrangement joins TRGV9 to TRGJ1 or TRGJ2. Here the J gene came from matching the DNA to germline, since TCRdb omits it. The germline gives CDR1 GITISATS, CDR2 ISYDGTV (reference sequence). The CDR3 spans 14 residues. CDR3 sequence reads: CASWEVGHYYKKLF. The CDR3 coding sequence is TGTGCCTCGTGGGAGGTGGGACATTATTATAAGAAACTCTTT.

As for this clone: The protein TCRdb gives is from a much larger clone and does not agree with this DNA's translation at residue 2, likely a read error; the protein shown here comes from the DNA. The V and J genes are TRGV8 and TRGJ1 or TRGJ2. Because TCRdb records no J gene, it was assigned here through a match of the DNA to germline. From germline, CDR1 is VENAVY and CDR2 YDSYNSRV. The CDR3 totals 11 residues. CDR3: CTTWDRKQKLF. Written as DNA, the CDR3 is TGTACCACCTGGGATAGGAAGCAGAAACTCTTT.

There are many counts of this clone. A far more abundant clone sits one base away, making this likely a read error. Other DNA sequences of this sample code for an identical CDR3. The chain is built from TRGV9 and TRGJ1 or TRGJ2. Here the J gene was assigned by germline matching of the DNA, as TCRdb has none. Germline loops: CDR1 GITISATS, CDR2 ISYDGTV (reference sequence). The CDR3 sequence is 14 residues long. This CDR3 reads CALWEVQIHYKKLF. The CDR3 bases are TGTGCCTTGTGGGAGGTGCAAATCCATTACAAGAAACTCTTT.

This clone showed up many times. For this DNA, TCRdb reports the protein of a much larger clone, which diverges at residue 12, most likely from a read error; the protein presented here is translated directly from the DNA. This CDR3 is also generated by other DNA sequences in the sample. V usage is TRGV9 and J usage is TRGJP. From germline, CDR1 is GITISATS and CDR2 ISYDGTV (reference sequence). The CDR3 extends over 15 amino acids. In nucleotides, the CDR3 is TGTGCCTTGTGGGAGGTGGAGTTGGGCAAAAAAACCAAGGTATTT. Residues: CALWEVELGKKTKVF.

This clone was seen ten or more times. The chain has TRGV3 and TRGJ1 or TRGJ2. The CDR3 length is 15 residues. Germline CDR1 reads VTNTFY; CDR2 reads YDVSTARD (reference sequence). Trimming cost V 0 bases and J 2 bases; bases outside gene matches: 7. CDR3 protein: CATWDRPRHYYKKLF. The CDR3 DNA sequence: TGTGCCACCTGGGACAGGCCGAGGCATTATTATAAGAAACTCTTT.

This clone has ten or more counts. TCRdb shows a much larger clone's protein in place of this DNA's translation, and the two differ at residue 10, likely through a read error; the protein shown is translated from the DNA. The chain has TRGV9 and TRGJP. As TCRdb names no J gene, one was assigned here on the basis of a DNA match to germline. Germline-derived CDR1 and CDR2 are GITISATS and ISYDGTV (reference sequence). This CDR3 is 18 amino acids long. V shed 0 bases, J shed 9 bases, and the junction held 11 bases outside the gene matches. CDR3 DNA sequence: TGTGCCTTGTGGGAGGTGTATAGCCCAGGGTTGGGCAAAAAAATCAAGGTATTT. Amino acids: CALWEVYSPGLGKKIKVF.

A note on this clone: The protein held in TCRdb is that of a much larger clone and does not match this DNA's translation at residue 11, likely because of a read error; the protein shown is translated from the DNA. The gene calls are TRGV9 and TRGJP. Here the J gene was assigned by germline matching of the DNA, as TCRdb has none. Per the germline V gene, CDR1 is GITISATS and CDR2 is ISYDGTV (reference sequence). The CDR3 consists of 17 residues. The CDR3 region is CALWEVSLELSKKIKVF. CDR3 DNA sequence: TGTGCCTTGTGGGAGGTTAGCTTAGAGTTGAGCAAAAAAATCAAGGTATTT.

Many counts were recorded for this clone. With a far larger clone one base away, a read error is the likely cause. The CDR3 protein is CATWDPNYYKKLF. The CDR3 DNA follows: TGTGCCACCTGGGACCCGAATTATTACAAGAAACTCTTT. The chain joins TRGV5 to TRGJ1 or TRGJ2. Matching the DNA to germline supplied the J gene, which TCRdb does not give. CDR1 VINAFY and CDR2 YDVSNSKD come from the germline V gene. This CDR3 has 13 residues.

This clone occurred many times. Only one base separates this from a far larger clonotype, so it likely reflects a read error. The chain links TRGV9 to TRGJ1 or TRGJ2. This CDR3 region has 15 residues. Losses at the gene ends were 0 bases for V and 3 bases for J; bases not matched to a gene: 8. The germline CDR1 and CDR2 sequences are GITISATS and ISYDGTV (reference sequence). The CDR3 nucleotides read TGTGCCTTGTGGGAGGTGCACCCATTTTATTATAAGAAACTCTTT. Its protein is CALWEVHPFYYKKLF.

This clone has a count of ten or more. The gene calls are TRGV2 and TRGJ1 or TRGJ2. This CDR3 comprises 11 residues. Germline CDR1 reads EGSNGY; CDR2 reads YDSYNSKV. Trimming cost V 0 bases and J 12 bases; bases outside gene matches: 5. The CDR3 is CATWDGQMKLF. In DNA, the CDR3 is TGTGCCACCTGGGACGGGCAAATGAAACTCTTT.

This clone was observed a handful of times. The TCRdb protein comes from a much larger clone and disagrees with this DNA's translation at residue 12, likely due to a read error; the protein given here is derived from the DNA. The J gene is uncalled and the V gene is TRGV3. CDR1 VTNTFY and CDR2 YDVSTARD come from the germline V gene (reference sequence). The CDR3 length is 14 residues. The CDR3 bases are TGTGCCACCTGGGACAGCCTTTATTATTATAAGAGACTCTTT. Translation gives CATWDSLYYYKRLF.

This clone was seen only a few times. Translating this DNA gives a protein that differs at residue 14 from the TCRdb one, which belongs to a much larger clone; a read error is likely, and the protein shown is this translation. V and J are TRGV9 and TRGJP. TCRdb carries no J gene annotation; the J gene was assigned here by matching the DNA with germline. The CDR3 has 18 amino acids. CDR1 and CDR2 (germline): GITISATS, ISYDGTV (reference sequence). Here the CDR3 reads CALWEVHRQELGKEIKVF. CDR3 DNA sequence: TGTGCCTTGTGGGAGGTGCATCGGCAAGAGTTGGGCAAAGAAATCAAGGTATTT.

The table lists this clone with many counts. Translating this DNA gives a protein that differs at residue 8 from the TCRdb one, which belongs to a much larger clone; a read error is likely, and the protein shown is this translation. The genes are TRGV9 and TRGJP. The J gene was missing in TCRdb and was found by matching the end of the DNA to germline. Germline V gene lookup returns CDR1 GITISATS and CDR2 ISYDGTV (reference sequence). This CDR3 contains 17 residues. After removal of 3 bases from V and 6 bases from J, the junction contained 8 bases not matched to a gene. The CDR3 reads CALWENTRELGKKIKVF. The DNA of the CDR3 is TGTGCCTTGTGGGAGAATACTCGAGAGTTGGGCAAAAAAATCAAGGTATTT.

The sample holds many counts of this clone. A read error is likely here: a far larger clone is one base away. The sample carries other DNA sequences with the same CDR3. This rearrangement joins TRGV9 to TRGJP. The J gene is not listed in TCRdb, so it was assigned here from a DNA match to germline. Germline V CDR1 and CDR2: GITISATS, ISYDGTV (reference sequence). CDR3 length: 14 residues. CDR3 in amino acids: CALWSELGKKIKVF. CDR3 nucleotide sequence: TGTGCCTTGTGGTCAGAGTTGGGCAAAAAGATCAAGGTATTT.

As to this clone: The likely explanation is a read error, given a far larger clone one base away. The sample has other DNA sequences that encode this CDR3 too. The DNA for the CDR3 is TGTGCTTTCTTGAATTATTATAAGAAACTCTTT. Its translation is CAFLNYYKKLF. The gene calls are TRGV9 and TRGJ1 or TRGJ2. The J gene, left out of TCRdb, was set here by checking the DNA against germline. The CDR3 runs 11 residues. Germline V gene lookup returns CDR1 GITISATS and CDR2 ISYDGTV (reference sequence).

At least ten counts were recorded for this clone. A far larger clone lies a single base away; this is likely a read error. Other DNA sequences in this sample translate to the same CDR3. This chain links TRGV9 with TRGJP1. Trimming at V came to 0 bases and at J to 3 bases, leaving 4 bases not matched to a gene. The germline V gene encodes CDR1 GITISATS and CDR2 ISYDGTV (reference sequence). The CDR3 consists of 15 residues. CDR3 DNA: TGTGCCTTGTGGGAGGTGCGCTCCACTGGTTGGTTCAAGATATTT. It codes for CALWEVRSTGWFKIF.

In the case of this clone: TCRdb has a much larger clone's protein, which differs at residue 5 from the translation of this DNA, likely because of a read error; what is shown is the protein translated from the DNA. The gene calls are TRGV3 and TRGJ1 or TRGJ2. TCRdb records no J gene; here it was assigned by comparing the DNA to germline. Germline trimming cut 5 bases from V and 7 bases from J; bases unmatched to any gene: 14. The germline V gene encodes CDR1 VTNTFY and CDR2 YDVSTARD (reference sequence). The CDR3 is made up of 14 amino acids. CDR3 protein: CATWGRPLRYKKLF. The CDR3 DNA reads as TGTGCCACCTGGGGAAGGCCCCTGAGGTATAAGAAACTCTTT.

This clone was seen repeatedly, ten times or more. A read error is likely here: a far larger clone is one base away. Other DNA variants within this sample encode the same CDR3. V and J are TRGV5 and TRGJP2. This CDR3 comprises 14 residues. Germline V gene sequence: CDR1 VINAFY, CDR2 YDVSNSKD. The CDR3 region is CATWDGPSDWIKTF. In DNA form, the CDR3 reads TGTGCCACCTGGGACGGACCTAGTGATTGGATCAAGACATTT.

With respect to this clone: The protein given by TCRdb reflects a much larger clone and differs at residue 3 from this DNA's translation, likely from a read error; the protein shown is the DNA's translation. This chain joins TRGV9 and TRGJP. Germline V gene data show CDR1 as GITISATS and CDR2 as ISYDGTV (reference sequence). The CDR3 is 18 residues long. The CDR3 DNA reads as TGTGCCTCGTGGGAGGTGCATGGAGGAGAGTTGGGCAAAAAAATCAAGGTATTT. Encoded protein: CASWEVHGGELGKKIKVF.

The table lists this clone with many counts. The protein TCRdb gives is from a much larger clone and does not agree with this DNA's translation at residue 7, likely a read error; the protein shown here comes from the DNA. CDR3 sequence: CALWEDGYYKKLF. DNA for the CDR3: TGTGCCTTGTGGGAGGACGGTTATTATAAGAAACTCTTT. This chain links TRGV9 with TRGJ1 or TRGJ2. Here the J gene came from matching the DNA to germline, since TCRdb omits it. Germline V gives CDR1 GITISATS, CDR2 ISYDGTV (reference sequence). The CDR3 totals 13 residues. Germline trimming cut 2 bases from V and 3 bases from J; bases unmatched to any gene: 4.

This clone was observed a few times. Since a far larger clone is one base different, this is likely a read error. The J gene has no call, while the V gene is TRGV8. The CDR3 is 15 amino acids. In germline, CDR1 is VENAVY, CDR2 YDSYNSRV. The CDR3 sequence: CATWDGTGSDWIKTF. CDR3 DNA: TGTGCCACCTGGGATGGAACGGGCAGTGATTGGATCAAAACGTTT.